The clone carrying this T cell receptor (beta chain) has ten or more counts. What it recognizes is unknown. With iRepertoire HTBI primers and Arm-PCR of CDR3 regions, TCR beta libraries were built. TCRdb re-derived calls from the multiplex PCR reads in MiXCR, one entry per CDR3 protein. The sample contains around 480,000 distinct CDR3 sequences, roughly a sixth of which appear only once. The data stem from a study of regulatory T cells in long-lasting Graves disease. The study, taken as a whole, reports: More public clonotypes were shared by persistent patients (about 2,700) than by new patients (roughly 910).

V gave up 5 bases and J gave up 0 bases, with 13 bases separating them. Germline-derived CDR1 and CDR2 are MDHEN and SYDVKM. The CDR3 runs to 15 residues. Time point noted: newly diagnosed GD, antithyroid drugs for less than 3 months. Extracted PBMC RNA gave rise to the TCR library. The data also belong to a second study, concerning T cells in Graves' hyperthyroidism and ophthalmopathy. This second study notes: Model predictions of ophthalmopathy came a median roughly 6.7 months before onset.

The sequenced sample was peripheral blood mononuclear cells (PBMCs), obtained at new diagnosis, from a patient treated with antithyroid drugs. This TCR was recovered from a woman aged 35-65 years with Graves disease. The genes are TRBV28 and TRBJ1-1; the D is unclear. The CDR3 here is CASSRTHRLNTEAFF. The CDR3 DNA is TGTGCCAGCAGTCGAACACACCGATTGAACACTGAAGCTTTCTTT.